This TCR beta chain was sequenced during a study of CD8 T cells in Susac syndrome. For this clonotype: Its antigen is not identified.

Germline V gives CDR1 DFQATT, CDR2 SNEGSKA (reference sequence). This CDR3 region has 12 residues. V was clipped by 4 bases and J by 4 bases, with 8 bases between them. Reverse transcription of about 0.45 to 1 ug RNA used random hexamers. TCRdb reprocessed the immunoSEQ multiplex PCR reads via MiXCR and lists one record per CDR3 protein. The table records roughly 200,000 distinct CDR3 sequences, over 85% of them present only once. Study observations and caveats: It was acknowledged by the study that relatively few individuals were included in its TCR sequencing and HLA analysis.

The genes are TRBV20-1 and TRBJ1-5; no reliable D call. Sequencing was carried out using CD4+ T cells from PBMCs. This receptor was taken from a human donor in good health. The CDR3 protein is CSAKVANQPQHF. The CDR3 DNA follows: TGCAGTGCTAAAGTCGCGAATCAGCCCCAGCATTTT.